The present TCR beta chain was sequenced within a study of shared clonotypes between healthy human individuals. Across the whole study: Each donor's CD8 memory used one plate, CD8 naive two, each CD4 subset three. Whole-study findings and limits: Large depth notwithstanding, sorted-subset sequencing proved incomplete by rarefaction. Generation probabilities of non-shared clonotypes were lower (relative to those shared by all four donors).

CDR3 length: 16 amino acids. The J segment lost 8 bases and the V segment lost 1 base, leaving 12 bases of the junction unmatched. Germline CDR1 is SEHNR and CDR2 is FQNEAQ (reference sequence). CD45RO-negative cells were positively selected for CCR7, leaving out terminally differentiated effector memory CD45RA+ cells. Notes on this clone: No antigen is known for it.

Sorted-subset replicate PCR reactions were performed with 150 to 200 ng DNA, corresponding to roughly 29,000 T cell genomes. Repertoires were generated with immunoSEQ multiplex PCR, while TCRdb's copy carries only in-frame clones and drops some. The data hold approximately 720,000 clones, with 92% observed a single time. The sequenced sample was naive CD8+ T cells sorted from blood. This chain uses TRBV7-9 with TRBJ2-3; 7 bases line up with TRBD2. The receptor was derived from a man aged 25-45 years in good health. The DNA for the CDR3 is TGTGCCAGCAGCTTAGGGCTAGCGGAAAAGGGCGGTACGCAGTATTTT. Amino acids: CASSLGLAEKGGTQYF.